This TCR beta chain emerged from a study of healthy donors' naive CD4 and CD8 T cells. TCR libraries were built from 400 to 650 ng of total RNA by linear amplification. Each CDR3 protein gets one entry after TCRdb re-called the reads with MiXCR. This sample has approximately 180,000 distinct CDR3 sequences, with 65% to 75% found just once. The CDR3 sequence is 12 residues long. V shed 8 bases and J shed 4 bases, with 13 bases lying between them. CDR1 and CDR2 from the germline V gene are SQVTM and ANQGSEA. Sequencing was carried out using naive CD4+ and CD8+ T cells sorted from blood, pooled from several donors. The gene calls are TRBV29-1 and TRBJ2-3; possible D gene TRBD1, 6 bases. The clonotype originates from a pool of human donors in good health; the sample pools cells from several healthy donors. The CDR3 is CSIRKGADTQYF. The CDR3 DNA sequence: TGCAGCATCCGAAAGGGGGCAGATACGCAGTATTTT.